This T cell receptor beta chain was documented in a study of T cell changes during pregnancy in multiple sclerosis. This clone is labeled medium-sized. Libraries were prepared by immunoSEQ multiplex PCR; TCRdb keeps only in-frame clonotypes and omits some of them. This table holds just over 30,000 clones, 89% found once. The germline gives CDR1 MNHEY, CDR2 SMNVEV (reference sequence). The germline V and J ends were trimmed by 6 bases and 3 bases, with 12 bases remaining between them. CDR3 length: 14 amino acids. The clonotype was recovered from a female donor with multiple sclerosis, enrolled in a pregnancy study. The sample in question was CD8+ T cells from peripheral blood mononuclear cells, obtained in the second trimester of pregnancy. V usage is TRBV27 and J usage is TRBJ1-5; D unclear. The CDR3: CASREGQDNQPQHF. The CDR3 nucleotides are TGTGCCAGCAGAGAGGGTCAGGACAATCAGCCCCAGCATTTT.